The clone carrying this T cell receptor (beta chain) was seen more than once but under ten times. The target antigen is unknown. CDR1 is SQVTM, CDR2 ANQGSEA, per germline. The CDR3 has 12 residues. After removal of 6 bases from V and 4 bases from J, the junction contained 0 bases not matched to a gene. The data originate from a study of cytomegalovirus exposure and HLA in healthy donors. Regarding the study as a whole: Cytomegalovirus-associated TCR beta chains were listed, numbering over 150. TCR sequences were mostly rare, though some public TCRs occurred in many donors.

Clones were read by immunoSEQ multiplex PCR, and TCRdb kept only the in-frame ones, dropping some. Of 150,000 to 160,000 clones in the sample, 65% to 90% were seen once. The donors were members of the validation cohort comprising about 130 subjects, separate from the approximately 630-subject first cohort. The clonotype comes from a man aged 18-30 years in good health and CMV-seropositive. The chain has TRBV29-1 and TRBJ1-5; 10 nucleotides agree with TRBD1. Sequencing used PBMCs. For the CDR3, the DNA is TGCAGCGTGGGACAGGGGAATCAGCCCCAGCATTTT. It is translated as CSVGQGNQPQHF.